This T cell receptor beta chain derives from a study of T-cell reconstitution after alpha-beta-depleted transplantation in children. This clonotype was observed a handful of times. Antigen: not known. The authors prepared the TCRbeta library with unique molecular identifiers. TCRdb independently ran MiXCR on the PCR reads; one entry per CDR3 protein. The data show around 100,000 distinct CDR3 sequences, with around a tenth seen just once and 30% to 35% held by the top ten. Study-wide findings and caveats: Most T-cell counts and diversity one year after the transplant came from T cells that were newly produced. Reportedly, alpha-beta T cells present about two months post-transplant originated from several hundred expanded clones of graft origin.

The source was PBMCs, collected before TCRalphabeta/CD19-depleted stem cell transplant. This receptor was identified in a boy between 2 and 10 years old with acute lymphoblastic leukemia, due to receive a stem cell transplant.

The chain's CDR3 is CASSLVRSGADSRKVEQFF. CDR3 coding DNA: TGTGCCAGCAGCTTAGTAAGATCCGGGGCAGACAGCAGGAAAGTTGAGCAGTTCTTC. The V call is TRBV7-9, the J call TRBJ2-1; TRBD1 or TRBD2 may be the D gene (5 bases each). Germline-derived CDR1 and CDR2 are SEHNR and FQNEAQ (reference sequence). The CDR3 extends over 19 amino acids. The V gene lost 1 base and the J gene lost 9 bases, with 28 bases spanning the gap.